This T cell receptor (beta chain) was sequenced for a study of T cells in Graves' hyperthyroidism and ophthalmopathy. This clonotype was counted at least ten times. What it recognizes is unknown. Amplification of TCR beta CDR3 regions was performed using RNA transcripts as template. TCR CDR3 underwent first-round RT-PCR with the HTBI primer set. TCRdb itself ran the multiplex PCR reads through MiXCR, one entry per CDR3 protein. The sample records about 500,000 distinct CDR3 sequences, 16% being singletons. Between the trimmed V and J ends, which lost 2 bases and 2 bases, there was a span of 10 bases. Germline V gene sequence: CDR1 SGHTA, CDR2 FQGNSA. There are 14 residues in the CDR3. Thyroid ultrasound, orbital computed tomography, clinical symptoms, and serum thyroxine and TRAb underpinned diagnoses. Findings of the study overall: In the blood, most expanded thyroid clonotypes above 0.001 appeared as well.

Sequenced: blood. This TCR was recovered from a woman aged 25 to 45 with Graves' ophthalmopathy. The chain links TRBV7-2 to TRBJ2-7; D call uncertain. The CDR3 DNA follows: TGTGCCAGCAGCTTATGGCCAGGAGCCTACGAGCAGTACTTC. Encoded protein: CASSLWPGAYEQYF.